The T cell receptor (beta chain) described here comes from a study of blood T cells in healthy people across ages. Study conclusions and caveats: Long-lived and aged donors differed, with more naive CD4+ cells and higher diversity in the long-lived.

Notes on this clonotype: What it recognizes is unknown.

The use of a sample-barcoded 5' primer and a J-beta primer mix characterized a second PCR of 7 to 11 cycles. Each CDR3 protein gets one entry after TCRdb re-called the 5' RACE reads with MiXCR. The sample lists about 510,000 distinct CDR3 sequences; approximately 26% were seen once. From germline, CDR1 is SSHAT and CDR2 FNYEAQ (reference sequence). The CDR3 covers 14 residues. These sequences were also reported in another study, on T cells of mothers and their children. That study adds: Thymic selection shapes TCR recombination output in related pairs, and it does so similarly in unrelated pairs.

The chain is built from TRBV7-7 and TRBJ2-1; D is ambiguous. The J call may be faulty, since TRBJ2-5 better matches the DNA end. The sample taken for sequencing was blood. The clonotype comes from a boy aged 2 to 9 in good health. CDR3 nucleotides: TGTGCCAGCAGCCAAGATCCCAGGTCCAGCACCCAGTACTTC. Translation: CASSQDPRSSTQYF.